The next 24 T cell receptor beta chains were all read from a single sample in a study of blood T cells in healthy people across ages. Alongside a J-beta primer mix, a sample-barcoded 5' primer served in a second PCR lasting roughly 6 to 12 cycles. In TCRdb, the 5' RACE reads were re-called with MiXCR into one record per CDR3 protein. Of roughly 2 million distinct CDR3 sequences listed, just under 50% are singletons. The sequenced material came from blood. The receptors come from a woman in her forties in good health.

The chain is built from TRBV27 and TRBJ1-2, with D perhaps matching TRBD1 (5 bases). Per the germline V gene, CDR1 is MNHEY and CDR2 is SMNVEV (reference sequence). Trimming shortened V by 2 bases and J by 8 bases, and 18 bases separated the two germline ends. The CDR3 totals 15 residues. This chain's CDR3 is CASSLIRDGPGGYTF. For the CDR3, the DNA is TGTGCCAGCAGTTTAATCCGGGACGGCCCGGGCGGCTACACCTTC.

This chain joins TRBV7-2 and TRBJ2-1; 9 bases align to TRBD2. Matching the DNA end better, TRBJ2-7 makes the J call doubtful. The CDR3 has 17 residues. The germline V gene encodes CDR1 SGHTA and CDR2 FQGNSA. CDR3 protein: CASSFSRRSGGNNEQYF. In nucleotides, the CDR3 is TGTGCCAGCAGCTTTAGTCGGCGTAGCGGGGGAAACAATGAGCAGTACTTC.

The rearrangement joins TRBV20-1 to TRBJ2-7, with 14 positions matching TRBD2. The CDR3 has 18 residues. The V gene's germline CDR1 is DFQATT and CDR2 SNEGSKA (reference sequence). The J segment lost 6 bases and the V segment lost 3 bases, leaving 16 bases of the junction unmatched. CDR3 bases: TGCAGTGCTAGTTGGACTAGCGGGGGGCCCGGGCAGCCTTGCGAGCAGTACTTC. Translating it yields CSASWTSGGPGQPCEQYF.

V is TRBV29-1 and J is TRBJ2-5; D is perhaps TRBD2 (6 bases). Trimming removed 0 bases at V and 11 bases at J, with 28 bases between. The V gene's germline CDR1 is SQVTM and CDR2 ANQGSEA. The CDR3 length is 17 residues. The CDR3 region is CSVEEGLKRVLDNEQYF. In DNA form, the CDR3 reads TGCAGCGTTGAAGAGGGCTTAAAGCGGGTTTTGGACAATGAGCAGTACTTC.

The V call is TRBV10-3, the J call TRBJ2-5, with TRBD1 matching over 9 bases. Germline CDR1 ENHRY, CDR2 SYGVKD. CDR3 length equals 13 residues. The V gene end was trimmed by 10 bases and the J gene end by 5 bases; junction bases not matched to a gene: 8. The DNA of the CDR3 is TGTGCCACCAGGGAAGGACAGGGGGAGACCCAGTACTTC. Amino acids: CATREGQGETQYF.

This rearrangement joins TRBV29-1 to TRBJ2-1; D tentatively fits TRBD1 or TRBD2 (6 bases each). This CDR3 is 12 amino acids long. Germline CDR1 SQVTM, CDR2 ANQGSEA. Trimming pared 4 bases from V and 10 bases from J, leaving 14 bases between. CDR3 coding DNA: TGCAGCGTTGCCTCACTGGGGGGCGAGCAGTTCTTC. Its translation: CSVASLGGEQFF.

CDR3 bases: TGTGCCAGCAGATCAACGGAGTATGGCTACACCTTC. Translating gives CASRSTEYGYTF. V usage is TRBV6-5 and J usage is TRBJ1-2; no reliable D call. Deletions cut 6 bases from V and 5 bases from J, with 10 bases between. The germline gives CDR1 MNHEY, CDR2 SVGAGI. The CDR3 covers 12 residues.

CDR3 sequence: CASRPTGNTDTQYF. For the CDR3, the DNA is TGTGCCAGCAGGCCGACAGGAAACACAGATACGCAGTATTTT. The chain recombines TRBV7-9 with TRBJ2-3; TRBD1 is a possible D gene (6 bases). The V end was cut by 6 bases, the J end by 2 bases, with 12 bases between. CDR1 and CDR2 (germline): SEHNR, FQNEAQ (reference sequence). CDR3 length equals 14 residues.

Concerning this clonotype itself: This sequence may be a read error, since a much larger clone differs from it by one base. The rearrangement links TRBV11-1 to TRBJ2-3, with 10 bases fitting TRBD2. CDR3 length equals 15 residues. Germline CDR1 reads SGHAT; CDR2 reads FQDESV (reference sequence). For the CDR3, the DNA is TGTGCCTGCAGCAAACTAGCGGGGCTCACAGATACGCAGTATTTT. The encoded protein is CACSKLAGLTDTQYF.

There are many counts of this clonotype. The V call is TRBV29-1, the J call TRBJ2-4, with a tentative D call TRBD1 (5 bases). Germline V gene sequence: CDR1 SQVTM, CDR2 ANQGSEA. The CDR3 sequence is 15 residues long. The ends were cut back, 7 bases at V and 6 bases at J, with 22 bases in the middle. CDR3 nucleotides: TGCAGCGCTGCAACGGATCCTGCGCAGGGAAACATTCAGTACTTC. Translation: CSAATDPAQGNIQYF.

The V gene is TRBV20-1, the J gene TRBJ2-4; tentatively, D is TRBD2 (6 bases). Judging by the DNA end, TRBJ2-5 fits better; the J call may be wrong. The CDR3 is 15 residues long. Per germline, CDR1 DFQATT and CDR2 SNEGSKA (reference sequence). CDR3 sequence reads: CSVASSGDDWETQYF. The CDR3 DNA sequence: TGCAGTGTCGCAAGTTCGGGGGATGATTGGGAGACCCAGTACTTC.

The CDR3 DNA is TGTGCCAGCAGCTTAGCTACAGGGAATCAGTTCTTC. It yields the protein CASSLATGNQFF. The V gene is TRBV7-2, the J gene TRBJ2-1, with a tentative D call TRBD1 (6 bases). The germline V and J ends were trimmed by 0 bases and 13 bases, with 10 bases remaining between them. CDR1 and CDR2 (germline): SGHTA, FQGNSA. The CDR3 is made up of 12 amino acids.

V gene TRBV7-9 combines with J gene TRBJ2-1; perhaps TRBD2 as D (7 bases). CDR3 length: 14 residues. Trimming removed 5 bases at V and 2 bases at J, with 10 bases between. Germline-derived CDR1 and CDR2 are SEHNR and FQNEAQ (reference sequence). The CDR3, as DNA: TGTGCCAGCAGCGGGGGGGGCGCCTACAATGAGCAGTTCTTC. It specifies CASSGGGAYNEQFF.

This clonotype was observed a handful of times. The chain couples TRBV5-6 to TRBJ2-3; the D is unclear. The germline V gene has CDR1 SGHDT and CDR2 YYEEEE. The CDR3 spans 16 residues. V lost 0 bases and J lost 0, with 11 bases in between. CDR3 in amino acids: CASSLAYAASTDTQYF. The DNA for the CDR3 is TGTGCCAGCAGCTTGGCCTACGCGGCTAGCACAGATACGCAGTATTTT.

Points on this clonotype: A junction end diverges from the germline sequence, so it may reflect a read error. This chain links TRBV6-5 with TRBJ1-2; possibly TRBD1 for D (5 bases). CDR1 and CDR2 (germline): MNHEY, SVGAGI. The CDR3 is 18 residues long. CDR3 sequence: CASSHSGRLALGPQGYTF. For the CDR3, the DNA is TGTGCCAGCAGTCACTCGGGACGGCTAGCCCTGGGTCCTCAGGGCTACACCTTC.

This clonotype was detected only a few times. V gene TRBV10-3 combines with J gene TRBJ2-1; D is undetermined. V was shortened by 3 bases and J by 7 bases, with 10 bases between the two germline ends. This CDR3 has 13 amino acids. In germline, CDR1 is ENHRY, CDR2 SYGVKD. The CDR3 loop reads CAISEGIRNEQFF. As DNA, the CDR3 is TGTGCCATCAGTGAAGGGATTAGGAATGAGCAGTTCTTC.

This clonotype was recorded a few times. CDR3 sequence: CASSSQGSLEQYF. CDR3 coding DNA: TGTGCCAGCAGTTCCCAGGGATCCCTCGAGCAGTACTTC. The chain combines TRBV6-5 with TRBJ2-4, with D tentatively TRBD1 (5 bases). The tail of the sequence fits TRBJ2-7 better, so the J call may be wrong. CDR3 length equals 13 residues. CDR1 and CDR2 from the germline V gene are MNHEY and SVGAGI.

The chain joins TRBV20-1 to TRBJ2-5; D ambiguous. Deletions cut 3 bases from V and 4 bases from J, with 12 bases between. This CDR3 has 13 residues. Germline assignment: CDR1 DFQATT and CDR2 SNEGSKA (reference sequence). The CDR3 loop is CSASVAVIETQYF. The CDR3 DNA is TGCAGTGCTAGTGTCGCGGTAATAGAGACCCAGTACTTC.

The gene calls are TRBV3-1 and TRBJ1-2, with D maybe TRBD1 (6 bases). Deletions cut 5 bases from V and 6 bases from J, with 10 bases between. This CDR3 spans 12 amino acids. The V gene's germline CDR1 is LGHDT and CDR2 YNNKEL (reference sequence). CDR3 coding DNA: TGTGCCAGCAGCACGGGGGCGAATGGCTACACCTTC. Amino acids: CASSTGANGYTF.

This clonotype showed up just a few times. V is TRBV12-3 or TRBV12-4 and J is TRBJ1-6; D remains unclear. This CDR3 has 12 residues. Deletions cut 8 bases from V and 7 bases from J, with 9 bases between. CDR3 loop: CASGPGNSPLHF. CDR3 nucleotides: TGTGCCAGCGGACCTGGGAATTCACCCCTCCACTTT.

Of note for this clonotype: A much larger clone is a single base away; this may be a read error. The chain carries TRBV6-5 and TRBJ2-5; TRBD1 matches 8 bases. TRBJ2-1 explains the end of the DNA better; the J call may be wrong. Germline CDR1 MNHEY, CDR2 SVGAGI. This CDR3 contains 15 residues. CDR3 amino acids: CASSFTGQGQETQFF. Written as DNA, the CDR3 is TGTGCCAGCAGTTTCACCGGACAGGGCCAAGAGACCCAGTTCTTC.

The V call is TRBV7-3, the J call TRBJ2-1, with D possibly TRBD1 on 7 matching bases. Germline CDR1 reads SGHTA; CDR2 reads FQGTGA. V shed 5 bases and J shed 4 bases, with 12 bases lying between them. This CDR3 comprises 14 residues. In nucleotides, the CDR3 is TGTGCCAGCAGCCCCGCGGGACAGTACAATGAGCAGTTCTTC. Amino acid sequence: CASSPAGQYNEQFF.

This clonotype was counted between two and nine times. The CDR3 sequence is CASSGLAGPYEQYF. The CDR3 DNA reads TGTGCCAGCAGCGGACTAGCGGGGCCTTACGAGCAGTACTTC. This chain joins TRBV9 and TRBJ2-7; 11 bases map to TRBD2. V trimming: 3 bases; J trimming: 4 bases; junction bases outside the gene matches: 3. Germline loops: CDR1 SGDLS, CDR2 YYNGEE. The CDR3 has 14 amino acids.

This clonotype was observed once. The chain recombines TRBV7-2 with TRBJ1-2, with TRBD1 as a possible D gene (5 bases). The V end lost 5 bases, the J end lost 2 bases, and 18 bases lay between the germline ends. This CDR3 spans 16 amino acids. The V gene's germline CDR1 is SGHTA and CDR2 FQGNSA. Written as DNA, the CDR3 is TGTGCCAGCAGCCGAGGGGCGGGCGGAACCAACTATGGCTACACCTTC. It yields the protein CASSRGAGGTNYGYTF.